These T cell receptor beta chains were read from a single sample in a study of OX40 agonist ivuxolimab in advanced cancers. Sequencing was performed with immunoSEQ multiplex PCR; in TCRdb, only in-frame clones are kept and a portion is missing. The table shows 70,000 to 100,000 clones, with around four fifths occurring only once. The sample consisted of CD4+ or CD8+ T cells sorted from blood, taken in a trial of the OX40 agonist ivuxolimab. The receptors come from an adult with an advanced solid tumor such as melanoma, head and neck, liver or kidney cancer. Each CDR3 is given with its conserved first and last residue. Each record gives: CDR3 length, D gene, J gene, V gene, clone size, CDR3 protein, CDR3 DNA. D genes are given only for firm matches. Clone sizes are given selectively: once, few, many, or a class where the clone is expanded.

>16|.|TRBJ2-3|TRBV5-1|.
CASSSQSLASTDTQYF
TGCGCCAGCAGCTCTCAGTCTCTAGCCAGCACAGATACGCAGTATTTT
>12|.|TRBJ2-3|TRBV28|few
CATGGNADTQYF
TGTGCCACCGGGGGTAATGCAGATACGCAGTATTTT
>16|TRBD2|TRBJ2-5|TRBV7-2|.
CASSPGLAGGQETQYF
TGTGCCAGCAGCCCGGGACTAGCGGGGGGACAAGAGACCCAGTACTTC
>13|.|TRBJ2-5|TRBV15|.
CATQQRYQETQYF
TGTGCCACCCAACAGAGGTACCAAGAGACCCAGTACTTC
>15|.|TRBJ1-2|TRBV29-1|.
CSVVDVGGADYGYTF
TGCAGCGTTGTGGACGTCGGGGGCGCGGACTATGGCTACACCTTC
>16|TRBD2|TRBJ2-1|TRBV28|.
CASSQGGLAGAQEQFF
TGTGCCAGCAGCCAAGGGGGACTAGCGGGGGCGCAGGAGCAGTTCTTC
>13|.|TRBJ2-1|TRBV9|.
CASSVPPVGEQFF
TGTGCCAGCAGCGTACCCCCTGTTGGTGAGCAGTTCTTC
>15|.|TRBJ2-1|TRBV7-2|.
CASSLERRPNNEQFF
TGTGCCAGCAGCTTAGAACGTCGCCCGAACAATGAGCAGTTCTTC
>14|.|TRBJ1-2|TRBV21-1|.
CASSNITALDGYTF
TGTGCCAGCAGCAATATAACAGCCTTGGATGGCTACACCTTC
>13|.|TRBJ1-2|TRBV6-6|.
CASSWDGETGYTF
TGTGCCAGCAGTTGGGACGGGGAAACTGGCTACACCTTC
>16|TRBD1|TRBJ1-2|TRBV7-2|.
CASSLAGQGGHYGYTF
TGTGCCAGCAGCTTAGCGGGACAGGGAGGGCACTATGGCTACACCTTC
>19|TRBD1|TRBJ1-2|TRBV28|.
CASSSLPGTGESVDYGYTF
TGTGCCAGCAGTTCCCTACCGGGGACAGGGGAGTCGGTTGACTATGGCTACACCTTC
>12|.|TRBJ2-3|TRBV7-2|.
CASSTDTDTQYF
TGTGCCAGCAGCACTGACACAGATACGCAGTATTTT
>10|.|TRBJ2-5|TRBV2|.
CASREETQYF
TGTGCCAGCAGGGAAGAGACCCAGTACTTC
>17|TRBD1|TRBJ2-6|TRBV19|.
CASRGDRGLAGANVLTF
TGTGCCAGTAGGGGGGACAGGGGTCTCGCTGGGGCCAACGTCCTGACTTTC
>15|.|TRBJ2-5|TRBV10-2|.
CASSELGRGWETQYF
TGCGCCAGCAGTGAGTTGGGCAGGGGATGGGAGACCCAGTACTTC
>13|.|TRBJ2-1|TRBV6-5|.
CASRETVNNEQFF
TGTGCCAGCAGGGAGACGGTGAACAATGAGCAGTTCTTC
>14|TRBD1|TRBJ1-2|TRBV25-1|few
CASSAQGQGDGYTF
TGTGCCAGCAGTGCCCAGGGACAGGGGGATGGCTACACCTTC
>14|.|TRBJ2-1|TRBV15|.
CATSRDRGTAQQFF
TGTGCCACCAGCAGAGATAGGGGGACGGCCCAGCAGTTCTTC
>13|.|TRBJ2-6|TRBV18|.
CASSPSGANVLTF
TGTGCCAGCTCACCCTCTGGGGCCAACGTCCTGACTTTC
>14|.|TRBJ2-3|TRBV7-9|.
CASSARRPRDTQYF
TGTGCCAGCAGCGCAAGACGGCCCAGGGATACGCAGTATTTT
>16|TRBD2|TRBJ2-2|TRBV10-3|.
CAISELAGANTGELFF
TGTGCCATCAGTGAATTAGCGGGGGCGAACACCGGGGAGCTGTTTTTT
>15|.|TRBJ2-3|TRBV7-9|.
CASSLSLPGVDTQYF
TGTGCCAGCAGCTTATCCCTCCCGGGGGTCGATACGCAGTATTTT
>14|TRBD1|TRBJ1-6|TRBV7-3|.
CASSSGTGSSPLHF
TGTGCCAGCAGCTCCGGGACAGGGTCCTCACCCCTCCACTTT
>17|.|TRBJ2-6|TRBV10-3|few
CAMSSGQGNSGANVLTF
TGTGCCATGAGTTCGGGGCAGGGAAACTCTGGGGCCAACGTCCTGACTTTC
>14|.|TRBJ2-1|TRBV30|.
CAWGTERVRPEQFF
TGTGCCTGGGGCACGGAGAGGGTTCGCCCTGAGCAGTTCTTC
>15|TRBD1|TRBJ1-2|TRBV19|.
CASSLPGQGPHGYTF
TGTGCCAGTAGTTTACCGGGACAGGGGCCCCACGGCTACACCTTC
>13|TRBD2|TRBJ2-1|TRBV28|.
CACQSGGADEQFF
TGTGCCTGCCAGAGCGGGGGGGCCGATGAGCAGTTCTTC
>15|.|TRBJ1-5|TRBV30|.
CAWKGGGGGNQPQHF
TGTGCCTGGAAGGGGGGAGGGGGGGGCAATCAGCCCCAGCATTTT
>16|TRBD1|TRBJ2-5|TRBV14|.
CASSQGTGVYQETQYF
TGTGCCAGCAGCCAAGGGACAGGGGTTTATCAAGAGACCCAGTACTTC
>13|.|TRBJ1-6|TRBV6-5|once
CASSYSRDSPLHF
TGTGCCAGCAGTTACTCTCGCGATTCACCCCTCCACTTT
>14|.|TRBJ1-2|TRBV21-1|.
CASSNRQVSYGYTF
TGTGCCAGCAGCAACCGACAGGTTTCCTATGGCTACACCTTC
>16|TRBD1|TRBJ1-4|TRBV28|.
CASRSGTGGINEKLFF
TGTGCCAGCCGTTCCGGGACAGGGGGGATTAATGAAAAACTGTTTTTT
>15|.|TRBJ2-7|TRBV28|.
CASSLFQGRGDEQYF
TGTGCCAGCAGTTTATTCCAAGGGCGCGGGGACGAGCAGTACTTC
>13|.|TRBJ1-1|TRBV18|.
CASSTTDNTEAFF
TGTGCCAGCTCAACCACTGACAACACTGAAGCTTTCTTT
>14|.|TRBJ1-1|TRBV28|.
CASTPGSMNTEAFF
TGTGCCAGCACCCCTGGGAGCATGAACACTGAAGCTTTCTTT
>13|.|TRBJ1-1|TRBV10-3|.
CATTEQGKTEAFF
TGTGCCACAACTGAACAGGGAAAAACTGAAGCTTTCTTT
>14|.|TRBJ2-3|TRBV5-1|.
CASSSRDRTDTQYF
TGCGCCAGCAGCTCCAGGGATCGGACAGATACGCAGTATTTT
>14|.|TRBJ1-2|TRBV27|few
CASSPLGQVYGYTF
TGTGCCAGCAGTCCCCTCGGACAAGTTTATGGCTACACCTTC
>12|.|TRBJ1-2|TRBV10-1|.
CASSDGGNGYTF
TGCGCCAGCAGTGATGGAGGGAATGGCTACACCTTC